This T cell receptor beta chain was retrieved from a study of human T cells and chemical hapten exposure. TCRdb itself ran the RACE reads through MiXCR, one entry per CDR3 protein. The sample records 65,000 to 90,000 distinct CDR3 sequences, about 6.6% being singletons. Time point defined: patch test 2, 6 weeks after DPC sensitization. Treatment given: therapeutic diphenylcyclopropenone sensitization with weekly scalp DPC. This clonotype was seen ten or more times. Its target is not known. V was clipped by 4 bases and J by 4 bases; unmatched bases: 2. The germline V gene encodes CDR1 SQVTM and CDR2 ANQGSEA. CDR3 length: 13 residues. Broader study findings: Expanded TCRs were compared with controls, and the expanded TCRs formed significantly more large CDR3 similarity clusters.

The chain uses TRBV29-1 and TRBJ1-5, with TRBD1 matching over 9 bases. Sequenced material: whole blood, taken in connection with sensitization to the hapten diphenylcyclopropenone (DPC). This sequence originates from a young woman with alopecia areata. Some clones in this sample may be carry-over from other donors' samples. In DNA form, the CDR3 reads TGCAGCGTTGGGACAGGGGATAATCAGCCCCAGCATTTT. It encodes CSVGTGDNQPQHF.